The rows below give T cell receptor beta chains drawn from one sample of a study of cytomegalovirus exposure and HLA in healthy donors. This table comes from immunoSEQ multiplex PCR, and its TCRdb copy is limited to in-frame clones, with some not included. The table includes around 99,000 clones, 65% to 85% detected once. Sequencing input: PBMCs. The receptors were gathered from a man aged 25-45 years in good health and CMV-seronegative. Each CDR3 is given with its conserved first and last residue. A D gene is named only where the DNA matches it firmly. Clone size is not always given. Where it is, it says once, few, many or a class for expanded clones.

J gene: TRBJ2-7
V gene: TRBV9
clone size: -
D gene: -
CDR3 protein: CASSVDWDSAYEQYF
CDR3 DNA: TGTGCCAGCAGCGTAGATTGGGACTCGGCCTACGAGCAGTACTTC

J gene: TRBJ2-1
V gene: TRBV11-2
clone size: -
D gene: -
CDR3 protein: CASRRIDLVFDNEQFF
CDR3 DNA: TGTGCCAGCAGGAGGATAGACCTAGTTTTCGACAATGAGCAGTTCTTC

J gene: TRBJ2-7
V gene: TRBV4-2
clone size: -
D gene: -
CDR3 protein: CASSQEGGSYYEQYF
CDR3 DNA: TGTGCCAGCAGCCAAGAGGGCGGGTCCTACTACGAGCAGTACTTC

J gene: TRBJ1-5
V gene: TRBV27
clone size: once
D gene: -
CDR3 protein: CASRRRPDQPQHF
CDR3 DNA: TGTGCCAGCAGACGCAGGCCTGATCAGCCCCAGCATTTT

J gene: TRBJ2-7
V gene: TRBV9
clone size: once
D gene: TRBD2
CDR3 protein: CASSVGGSNEQYF
CDR3 DNA: TGTGCCAGCAGCGTAGGCGGGAGCAACGAGCAGTACTTC

J gene: TRBJ1-5
V gene: TRBV10-3
clone size: -
D gene: TRBD1
CDR3 protein: CAISVTGSNQPQHF
CDR3 DNA: TGTGCCATCAGTGTGACAGGGAGCAATCAGCCCCAGCATTTT

J gene: TRBJ2-3
V gene: TRBV11-1
clone size: -
D gene: TRBD1
CDR3 protein: CASSSHPGQGFTDTQYF
CDR3 DNA: TGTGCCAGCAGCTCACATCCGGGACAGGGGTTCACAGATACGCAGTATTTT

J gene: TRBJ1-2
V gene: TRBV28
clone size: once
D gene: -
CDR3 protein: CASSLHPGKAYGYTF
CDR3 DNA: TGTGCCAGCAGTTTACATCCAGGGAAGGCCTATGGCTACACCTTC

J gene: TRBJ2-2
V gene: TRBV10-3
clone size: once
D gene: -
CDR3 protein: CAISEGAGTGELFF
CDR3 DNA: TGTGCCATCAGTGAGGGGGCAGGTACCGGGGAGCTGTTTTTT

J gene: TRBJ2-7
V gene: TRBV4-1
clone size: -
D gene: TRBD2
CDR3 protein: CASSQGLAVLYEQYF
CDR3 DNA: TGCGCCAGCAGCCAGGGACTAGCGGTACTCTACGAGCAGTACTTC

J gene: TRBJ1-1
V gene: TRBV7-9
clone size: once
D gene: -
CDR3 protein: CSSSLAPTEAFF
CDR3 DNA: TGTTCCAGCAGCTTAGCTCCTACTGAAGCTTTCTTT

J gene: TRBJ1-4
V gene: TRBV5-1
clone size: -
D gene: TRBD1
CDR3 protein: CASSSGTGGVKLFF
CDR3 DNA: TGCGCCAGCAGCTCCGGGACAGGGGGTGTAAAACTGTTTTTT

J gene: TRBJ1-6
V gene: TRBV10-3
clone size: -
D gene: TRBD1
CDR3 protein: CAISESWTGVGSPLHF
CDR3 DNA: TGTGCCATCAGTGAGTCGTGGACAGGGGTTGGGTCACCCCTCCACTTT

J gene: TRBJ2-3
V gene: TRBV2
clone size: -
D gene: TRBD2
CDR3 protein: CASWEGVAGGPDTQYF
CDR3 DNA: TGTGCCAGCTGGGAGGGGGTAGCGGGGGGACCAGATACGCAGTATTTT

J gene: TRBJ2-2
V gene: TRBV4-2
clone size: medium-sized
D gene: TRBD2
CDR3 protein: CASSQDSGGAGELFF
CDR3 DNA: TGTGCCAGCAGCCAAGATAGCGGGGGGGCCGGGGAGCTGTTTTTT

J gene: TRBJ2-1
V gene: TRBV29-1
clone size: -
D gene: TRBD2
CDR3 protein: CSALRQGRASGRMGGEQFF
CDR3 DNA: TGCAGCGCCCTTCGACAGGGCCGGGCTAGCGGGAGGATGGGCGGTGAGCAGTTCTTC

J gene: TRBJ2-5
V gene: TRBV2
clone size: -
D gene: TRBD2
CDR3 protein: CAGGLAGVETQYF
CDR3 DNA: TGTGCCGGTGGACTAGCGGGAGTAGAGACCCAGTACTTC

J gene: TRBJ1-1
V gene: TRBV13
clone size: -
D gene: TRBD1
CDR3 protein: CASSTQDRVGVVNTEAFF
CDR3 DNA: TGTGCCAGCAGCACCCAGGACAGGGTTGGAGTAGTGAACACTGAAGCTTTCTTT

J gene: TRBJ2-3
V gene: TRBV7-3
clone size: -
D gene: -
CDR3 protein: CASSLSRATDTQYF
CDR3 DNA: TGTGCCAGCAGCTTAAGTCGCGCCACAGATACGCAGTATTTT

J gene: TRBJ1-5
V gene: TRBV6-1
clone size: many
D gene: -
CDR3 protein: CASSEAAGNQPQHF
CDR3 DNA: TGTGCCAGCAGTGAAGCGGCGGGAAATCAGCCCCAGCATTTT

J gene: TRBJ2-7
V gene: TRBV7-8
clone size: -
D gene: TRBD1
CDR3 protein: CASSLIVTGQGYEQYF
CDR3 DNA: TGTGCCAGCAGCTTGATAGTCACCGGACAGGGCTACGAGCAGTACTTC

J gene: TRBJ1-2
V gene: TRBV30
clone size: -
D gene: TRBD1
CDR3 protein: CAWSVMWTGPEGNYGYTF
CDR3 DNA: TGTGCCTGGAGTGTCATGTGGACAGGCCCCGAAGGGAACTATGGCTACACCTTC

J gene: TRBJ1-6
V gene: TRBV7-2
clone size: -
D gene: TRBD1
CDR3 protein: CASSLLPPQGGTNSPLHF
CDR3 DNA: TGTGCCAGCAGCCTCCTCCCCCCGCAGGGGGGAACGAATTCACCCCTCCACTTT

J gene: TRBJ2-1
V gene: TRBV2
clone size: -
D gene: -
CDR3 protein: CASSGVRGPIGNEQFF
CDR3 DNA: TGTGCCAGCAGTGGGGTACGCGGTCCGATCGGCAATGAGCAGTTCTTC

J gene: TRBJ2-3
V gene: TRBV11-2
clone size: -
D gene: -
CDR3 protein: CASSSGISQYF
CDR3 DNA: TGTGCCAGCAGTTCCGGGATCTCGCAGTATTTT

J gene: TRBJ1-5
V gene: TRBV2
clone size: many
D gene: -
CDR3 protein: CASSPAGGNQPQHF
CDR3 DNA: TGTGCCAGCAGTCCCGCCGGAGGGAATCAGCCCCAGCATTTT

J gene: TRBJ1-1
V gene: TRBV5-6
clone size: few
D gene: -
CDR3 protein: CASSALDKLGTEAFF
CDR3 DNA: TGTGCCAGCAGCGCACTGGACAAACTGGGCACTGAAGCTTTCTTT

J gene: TRBJ2-5
V gene: TRBV19
clone size: few
D gene: -
CDR3 protein: CASLGGQETQYF
CDR3 DNA: TGTGCCAGCTTAGGAGGTCAAGAGACCCAGTACTTC

J gene: TRBJ1-2
V gene: TRBV16
clone size: once
D gene: -
CDR3 protein: CASSVTTNYGYTF
CDR3 DNA: TGTGCCAGCAGCGTGACTACTAACTATGGCTACACCTTC